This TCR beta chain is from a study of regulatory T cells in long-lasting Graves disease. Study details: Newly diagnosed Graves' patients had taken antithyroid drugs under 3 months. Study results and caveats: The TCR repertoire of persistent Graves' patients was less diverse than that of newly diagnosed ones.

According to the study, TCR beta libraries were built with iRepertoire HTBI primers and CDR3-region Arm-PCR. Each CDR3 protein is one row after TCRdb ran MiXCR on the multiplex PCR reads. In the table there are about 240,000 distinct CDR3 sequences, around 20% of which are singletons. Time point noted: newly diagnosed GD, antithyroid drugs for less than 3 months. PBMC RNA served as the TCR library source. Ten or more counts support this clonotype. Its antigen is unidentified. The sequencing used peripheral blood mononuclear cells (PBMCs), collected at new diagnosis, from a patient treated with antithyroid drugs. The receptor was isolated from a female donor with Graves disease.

The CDR3: CASSPGEAAEQYF. The CDR3 region has the DNA TGTGCCAGCAGCCCTGGGGAAGCTGCCGAGCAGTACTTC. The chain carries TRBV7-9 and TRBJ2-7; D is unresolved. Germline CDR1 and CDR2: SEHNR and FQNEAQ (reference sequence). The CDR3 runs to 13 residues. Trimming cost V 5 bases and J 6 bases, with 14 bases left between them.